This TCR beta chain was captured in a study of T-cell memory formation after mild COVID-19. Study-wide background: TCR clustering was largely donor specific.

The germline V and J ends were trimmed by 0 bases and 6 bases, with 7 bases remaining between them. Germline V gene data show CDR1 as SGHRS and CDR2 as YFSETQ. The CDR3 runs 12 residues. General study findings and limits: Certain responding clones were present in pre-infection memory, suggesting participation of cross-reactive memory. CD8+ contracting clones occupied EMRA, while CD4+ ones occupied mainly CM and EM. CD4/CD8 balance held among clones contracting day 15 to 85, and later expanders leaned CD4+.

Note on this clonotype: Its antigen is still unknown.

TCRdb ran MiXCR on the 5' RACE reads and lists one entry per CDR3 protein. The data contain hundreds of thousands of distinct CDR3 sequences, around 22% of them singletons. This chain links TRBV5-1 with TRBJ2-7, with a weak D call TRBD1 (5 bases). The sequence was obtained from an adult woman who had mild COVID-19 (a few samples of this study predate the infection). Cell type and time point are not known. What was sequenced was PBMCs or a T cell subset sorted from them (not recorded which). The CDR3 protein is CASSLVRAEQYF. In nucleotides, the CDR3 is TGCGCCAGCAGCTTGGTCAGGGCCGAGCAGTACTTC.